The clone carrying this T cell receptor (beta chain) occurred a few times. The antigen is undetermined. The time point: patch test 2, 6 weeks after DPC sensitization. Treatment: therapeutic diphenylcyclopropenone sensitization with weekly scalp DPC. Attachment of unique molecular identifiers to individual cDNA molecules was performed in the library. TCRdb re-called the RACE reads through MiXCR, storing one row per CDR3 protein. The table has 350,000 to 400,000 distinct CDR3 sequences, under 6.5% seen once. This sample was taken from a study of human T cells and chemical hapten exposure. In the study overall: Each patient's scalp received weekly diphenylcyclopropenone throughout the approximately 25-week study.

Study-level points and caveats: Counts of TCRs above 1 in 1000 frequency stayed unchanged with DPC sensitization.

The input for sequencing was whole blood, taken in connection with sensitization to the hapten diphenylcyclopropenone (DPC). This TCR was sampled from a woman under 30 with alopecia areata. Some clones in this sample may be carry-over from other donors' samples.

CDR3: CASSLAPETSTDTQYF. Written as DNA, the CDR3 is TGCGCCAGCAGCTTGGCCCCGGAGACTAGCACAGATACGCAGTATTTT. This rearrangement joins TRBV5-1 to TRBJ2-3; no reliable D call. Germline assignment: CDR1 SGHRS and CDR2 YFSETQ. The CDR3 is 16 residues long. V was cut by 0 bases and J by 0 bases, with 11 bases left in between. The full variable domain, rest sourced from reference TRBV5-1 and TRBJ2-3, is KAGVTQTPRYLIKTRGQQVTLSCSPISGHRSVSWYQQTPGQGLQFLFEYFSETQRNKGNFPGRFSGRQFSNSRSEMNVSTLELGDSALYLCASSLAPETSTDTQYFGPGTRLTVL.